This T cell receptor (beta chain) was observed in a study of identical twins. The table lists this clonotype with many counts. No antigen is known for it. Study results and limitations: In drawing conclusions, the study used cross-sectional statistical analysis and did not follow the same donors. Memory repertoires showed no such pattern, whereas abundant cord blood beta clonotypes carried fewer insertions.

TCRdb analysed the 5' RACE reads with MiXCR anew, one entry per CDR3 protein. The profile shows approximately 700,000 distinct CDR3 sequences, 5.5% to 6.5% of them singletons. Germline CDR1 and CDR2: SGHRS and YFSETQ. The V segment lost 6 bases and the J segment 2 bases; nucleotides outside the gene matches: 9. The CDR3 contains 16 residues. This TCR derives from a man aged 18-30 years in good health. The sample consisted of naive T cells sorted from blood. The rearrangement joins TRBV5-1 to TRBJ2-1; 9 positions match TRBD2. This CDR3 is CASTFWASGAYNEQFF. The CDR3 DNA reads TGCGCCAGCACGTTCTGGGCTAGCGGGGCCTACAATGAGCAGTTCTTC. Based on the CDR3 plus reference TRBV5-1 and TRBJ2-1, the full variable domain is KAGVTQTPRYLIKTRGQQVTLSCSPISGHRSVSWYQQTPGQGLQFLFEYFSETQRNKGNFPGRFSGRQFSNSRSEMNVSTLELGDSALYLCASTFWASGAYNEQFFGPGTRLTVL.